Detailed here is one T cell receptor beta chain. Original handling: Reference gene primer amplification gave nucleated cell count estimates. The data were produced by immunoSEQ multiplex PCR, yet TCRdb's version contains in-frame clones alone and is incomplete. Clone size and the V and J calls come from that table; the DNA yielded D and trimming. Of about 220,000 clones listed, over 75% are singletons. Patients at the Seattle site were enrolled during active infection and followed longitudinally. These data are taken from a study of blood T cell repertoires in COVID-19. Looking at the study overall: Some COVID-19 samples were acute and others convalescent; all came from the United States, Italy and Spain.

Trimming took off 3 bases at V and 2 bases at J, with 16 bases between the two ends. This CDR3 region has 16 residues. Germline lookup yields CDR1 MNHEY and CDR2 SMNVEV (reference sequence). Input material: peripheral blood. The clonotype originates from a woman aged 70 to 79 with COVID-19, enrolled during active disease. This chain links TRBV27 with TRBJ1-2; the D gene is possibly TRBD1 (5 bases). In DNA, the CDR3 is TGTGCCAGCAGTTTTCACCTACAGGTAGGGAACTATGGCTACACCTTC. Translation: CASSFHLQVGNYGYTF.